Each of the 7 T cell receptor beta chains below was sequenced from the same sample in a study of identical twins. TCRdb itself ran the 5' RACE reads through MiXCR, one entry per CDR3 protein. The sample shows 250,000 or so distinct CDR3 sequences, approximately 12% of them seen only once. The same specimen was also included in a second study, on yellow fever vaccine responses in identical twins.

The sequenced sample consisted of memory (CD45RO+) T cells sorted from blood. Receptors originate from a woman aged 18-30 years in good health.

This chain connects TRBV24-1 to TRBJ2-1; 10 bases line up with TRBD2. Looked up from germline, CDR1 is KGHDR and CDR2 is SFDVKD. The CDR3 spans 15 residues. V was pared by 5 bases and J by 5 bases, with 5 bases of the junction left unmatched. The CDR3 loop is CATSAGTSANNEQFF. CDR3 DNA sequence: TGTGCCACCAGTGCCGGGACTAGCGCAAACAATGAGCAGTTCTTC.

This clonotype has more than one count but fewer than ten. The chain couples TRBV30 to TRBJ2-1, with 10 bases aligning to TRBD1. Germline trimming cut 4 bases from V and 5 bases from J; bases unmatched to any gene: 8. Germline CDR1 is GTSNPN and CDR2 is SVGIG (reference sequence). This CDR3 has 15 amino acids. The CDR3 nucleotides are TGTGCCTGGAACCTACCGGGACAGGGGCACAATGAGCAGTTCTTC. It codes for CAWNLPGQGHNEQFF.

This clonotype occurred many times. This chain connects TRBV6-1 to TRBJ2-2; D may be TRBD1 (6 bases). Germline values: CDR1 MNHNS, CDR2 SASEGT. The CDR3 is 17 amino acids. V was shortened by 5 bases and J by 0 bases, with 16 bases between the two germline ends. The CDR3 protein is CASSLRAGATNTGELFF. CDR3 in DNA: TGTGCCAGCAGTCTCAGAGCAGGGGCTACGAACACCGGGGAGCTGTTTTTT.

This clonotype was seen only a few times. J is TRBJ2-1 and V is TRBV15; D uncertain. CDR1 LNHNV and CDR2 YYDKDF come from the germline V gene (reference sequence). CDR3 size: 13 residues. Trimming removed 0 bases at V and 9 bases at J, with 9 bases between. CDR3 DNA sequence: TGTGCCACCAGCAGAGATCCCCCGGGTGAGCAGTTCTTC. This sequence encodes CATSRDPPGEQFF.

The rearrangement links TRBV24-1 to TRBJ2-5, with TRBD2 identical over 7 bases. The germline gives CDR1 KGHDR, CDR2 SFDVKD. The V and J ends lost 3 bases and 5 bases, in that order; junction bases with no gene match: 14. There are 17 residues in the CDR3. CDR3 sequence: CATSDPGPAGVQETQYF. DNA for the CDR3: TGTGCCACCAGTGATCCCGGTCCGGCGGGAGTCCAGGAGACCCAGTACTTC.

The chain has TRBV11-2 and TRBJ2-1; D gene uncertain. V was pared by 1 base and J by 0 bases, with 10 bases between. The CDR3 length is 16 residues. The V gene's germline CDR1 is SGHAT and CDR2 FQNNGV. The CDR3 region is CASSLARVGSYNEQFF. The CDR3 nucleotides are TGTGCCAGCAGCTTAGCTCGGGTGGGCTCCTACAATGAGCAGTTCTTC.

This clonotype was seen a few times. The chain combines TRBV6-1 with TRBJ2-2; D is perhaps TRBD1 (5 bases). Germline V lookup: CDR1 MNHNS, CDR2 SASEGT. The CDR3 is 14 residues long. V lost 9 bases to trimming and J lost 1 base, with 12 bases between them. The CDR3 DNA reads as TGTGCCAGTATGGGGCAGATGAACACCGGGGAGCTGTTTTTT. Residues: CASMGQMNTGELFF.